This T cell receptor beta chain originates from a study of CD8+CD57+ T cells in acquired aplastic anemia. The wider study: Recorded DNA amounts for sorted CD4+ and CD8+ cells had an average of approximately 3 ug.

According to the study, genomic DNA was the template for TCR beta VDJ and CDR3 profiling. TCRdb ran MiXCR on the reads and lists one entry per CDR3 protein. The repertoire holds about 190,000 distinct CDR3 sequences, with 64% as singletons. Germline lookup yields CDR1 SNHLY and CDR2 FYNNEI. This CDR3 contains 13 residues. V lost 4 bases and J lost 2, with 5 bases in between. The origin of this receptor is a human donor with severe aplastic anemia or a healthy control (not recorded which). Sequenced material: sorted CD4+, CD8+, or CD8+CD57+ T cells (not recorded which) from PBMCs. The V and J genes are TRBV2 and TRBJ1-4; D is unclear. This chain's CDR3 is CASSVWTNEKLFF. CDR3 sequence (DNA): TGTGCCAGCAGTGTATGGACTAATGAAAAACTGTTTTTT.